The clone carrying this T cell receptor (beta chain) showed up many times. Antigen specificity is unknown. Profiles of TCR beta VDJ and CDR3 were generated from a genomic DNA template. Each CDR3 protein is one row after TCRdb ran MiXCR on the reads. The sample contains 120,000 or so distinct CDR3 sequences, about 50% of which appear only once. This entry is derived from a study of CD8+CD57+ T cells in acquired aplastic anemia. Study results and caveats: The study identified about 30 CD8+ CDR3 sequences shared by patients and controls.

The V and J ends lost 0 bases and 3 bases respectively, with 16 bases between them. The germline V gene encodes CDR1 SGHRS and CDR2 YFSETQ. There are 16 residues in the CDR3. All patients picked for sequencing had shown, by flow cytometry, an expansion of CD8+CD57+ cells. There was no therapy given to any patient before the blood sampling took place. This chain joins TRBV5-1 and TRBJ2-7; a weak D match, TRBD1 (6 bases). The clonotype was recovered from a human donor with aplastic anemia. The sequenced sample was sorted CD4+, CD8+, or CD8+CD57+ T cells (not recorded which) from PBMCs. CDR3 nucleotides: TGCGCCAGCAGCTTGGACCAGCCCTTAGGGGGCTACGAGCAGTACTTC. Translating it yields CASSLDQPLGGYEQYF.